This T cell receptor (beta chain) was sequenced during a study of OX40 agonist ivuxolimab in advanced cancers. Study-wide background: At 0.01 to 10 mg/kg, ivuxolimab was administered intravenously to patients every 2 weeks. Participants, 80% to 90% male, averaged roughly 60 years of age, ranging from roughly 23 to 90. Study-level findings and limits: Blood T cells, both CD4+ and CD8+, expanded clonally by week 6 at 0.1 to 3.0 mg/kg.

The CDR3 totals 12 residues. V lost 3 bases, J lost 4 bases, and 6 bases lay in between. CDR1 MDHEN and CDR2 SYDVKM come from the germline V gene. Produced via immunoSEQ multiplex PCR; TCRdb's table is partial and in-frame only. The sample lists tens of thousands of clones, roughly nine tenths occurring once. Comments on this clone: What it binds is not known.

Specimen: CD4+ or CD8+ T cells sorted from blood, collected in a trial of the OX40 agonist ivuxolimab. The chain joins TRBV28 to TRBJ1-2; D remains ambiguous. The clonotype comes from an adult with an advanced solid tumor such as melanoma, head and neck, liver or kidney cancer. CDR3 region: CASSLAGYGYTF. DNA of the CDR3: TGTGCCAGCAGTTTGGCAGGCTATGGCTACACCTTC.